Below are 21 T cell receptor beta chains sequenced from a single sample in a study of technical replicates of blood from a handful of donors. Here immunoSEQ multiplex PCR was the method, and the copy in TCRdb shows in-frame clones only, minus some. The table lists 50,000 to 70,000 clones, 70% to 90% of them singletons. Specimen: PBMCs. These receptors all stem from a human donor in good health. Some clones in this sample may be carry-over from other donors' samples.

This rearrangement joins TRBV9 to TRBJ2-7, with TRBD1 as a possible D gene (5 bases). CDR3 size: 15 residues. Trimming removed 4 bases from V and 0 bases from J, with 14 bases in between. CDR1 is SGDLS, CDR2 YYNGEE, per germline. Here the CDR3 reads CASSPQVEGSYEQYF. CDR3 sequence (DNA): TGTGCCAGCAGCCCACAGGTGGAAGGCTCCTACGAGCAGTACTTC.

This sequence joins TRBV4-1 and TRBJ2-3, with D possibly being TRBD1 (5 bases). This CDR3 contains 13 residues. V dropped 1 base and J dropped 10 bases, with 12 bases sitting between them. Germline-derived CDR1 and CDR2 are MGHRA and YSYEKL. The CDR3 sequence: CASSQVGLGAQYF. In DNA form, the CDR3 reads TGCGCCAGCAGCCAAGTCGGCCTAGGGGCGCAGTATTTT.

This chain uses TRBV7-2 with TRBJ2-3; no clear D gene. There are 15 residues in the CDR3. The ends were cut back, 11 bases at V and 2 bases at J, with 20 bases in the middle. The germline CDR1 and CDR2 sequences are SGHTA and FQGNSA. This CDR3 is CASARGTLVTDTQYF. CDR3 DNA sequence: TGTGCCTCGGCCAGAGGAACCTTGGTCACAGATACGCAGTATTTT.

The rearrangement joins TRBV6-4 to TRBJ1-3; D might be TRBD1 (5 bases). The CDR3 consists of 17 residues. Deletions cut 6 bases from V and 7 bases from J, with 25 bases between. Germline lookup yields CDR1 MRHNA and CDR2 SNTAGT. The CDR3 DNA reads TGTGCCAGCAGGCGACGGGGGAGAAAGAGACGGCGTAACACCATATATTTT. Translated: CASRRRGRKRRRNTIYF.

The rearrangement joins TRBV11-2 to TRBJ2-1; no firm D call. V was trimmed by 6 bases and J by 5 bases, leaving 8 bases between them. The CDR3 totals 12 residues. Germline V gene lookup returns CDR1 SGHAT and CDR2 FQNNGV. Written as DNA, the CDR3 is TGTGCCAGCAGACTATCCCACAATGAGCAGTTCTTC. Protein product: CASRLSHNEQFF. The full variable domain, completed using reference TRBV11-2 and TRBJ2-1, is EAGVAQSPRYKIIEKRQSVAFWCNPISGHATLYWYQQILGQGPKLLIQFQNNGVVDDSQLPKDRFSAERLKGVDSTLKIQPAKLEDSAVYLCASRLSHNEQFFGPGTRLTVL.

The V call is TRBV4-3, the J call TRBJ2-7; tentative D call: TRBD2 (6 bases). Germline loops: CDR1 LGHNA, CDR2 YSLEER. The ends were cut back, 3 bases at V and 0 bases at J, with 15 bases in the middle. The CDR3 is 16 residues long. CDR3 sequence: CASSQVARGTSYEQYF. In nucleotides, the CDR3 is TGCGCCAGCAGCCAGGTGGCACGGGGGACCTCCTACGAGCAGTACTTC.

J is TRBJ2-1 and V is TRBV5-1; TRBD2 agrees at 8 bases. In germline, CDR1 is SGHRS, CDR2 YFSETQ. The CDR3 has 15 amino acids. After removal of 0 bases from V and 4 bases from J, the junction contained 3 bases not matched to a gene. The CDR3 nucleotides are TGCGCCAGCAGCTTGGGCGGGGGGCCGTACAATGAGCAGTTCTTC. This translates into CASSLGGGPYNEQFF.

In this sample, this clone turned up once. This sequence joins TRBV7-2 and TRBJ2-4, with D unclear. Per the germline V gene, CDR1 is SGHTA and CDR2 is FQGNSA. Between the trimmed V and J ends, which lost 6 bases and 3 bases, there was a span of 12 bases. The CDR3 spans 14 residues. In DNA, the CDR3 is TGTGCCAGCAGTCCTCAGGATGACAAAAACATTCAGTACTTC. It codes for CASSPQDDKNIQYF.

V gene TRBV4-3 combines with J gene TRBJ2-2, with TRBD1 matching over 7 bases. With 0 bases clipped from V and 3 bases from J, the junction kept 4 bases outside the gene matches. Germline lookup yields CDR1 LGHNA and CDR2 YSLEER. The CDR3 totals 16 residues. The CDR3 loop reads CASSQDFGTDTGELFF. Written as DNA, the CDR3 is TGCGCCAGCAGCCAAGATTTCGGGACAGACACCGGGGAGCTGTTTTTT.

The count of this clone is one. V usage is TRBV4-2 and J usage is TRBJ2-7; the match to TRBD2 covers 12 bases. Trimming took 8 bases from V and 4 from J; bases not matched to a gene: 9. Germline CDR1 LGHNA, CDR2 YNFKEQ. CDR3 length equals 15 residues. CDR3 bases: TGTGCCAGCGGGGGGGGAACTAGCGGGAGGTACGAGCAGTACTTC. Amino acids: CASGGGTSGRYEQYF.

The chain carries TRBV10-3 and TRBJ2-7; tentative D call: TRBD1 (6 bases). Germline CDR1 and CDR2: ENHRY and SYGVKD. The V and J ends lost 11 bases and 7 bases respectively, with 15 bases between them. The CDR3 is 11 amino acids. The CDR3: CASSGAREQYF. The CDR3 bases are TGTGCCTCCTCAGGGGCGCGGGAGCAGTACTTC.

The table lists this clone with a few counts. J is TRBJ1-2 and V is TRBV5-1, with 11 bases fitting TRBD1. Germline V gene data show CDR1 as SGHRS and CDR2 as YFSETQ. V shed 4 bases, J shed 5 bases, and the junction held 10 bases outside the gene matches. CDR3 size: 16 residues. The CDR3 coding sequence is TGCGCCAGCAGCAATACCGGGACAGGGGGGGAGTATGGCTACACCTTC. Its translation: CASSNTGTGGEYGYTF.

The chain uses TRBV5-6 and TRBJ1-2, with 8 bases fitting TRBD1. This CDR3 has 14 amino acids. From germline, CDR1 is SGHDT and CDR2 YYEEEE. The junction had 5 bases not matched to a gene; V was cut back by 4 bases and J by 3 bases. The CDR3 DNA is TGTGCCAGCAGCGTGAACAGGGGGTACTATGGCTACACCTTC. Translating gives CASSVNRGYYGYTF.

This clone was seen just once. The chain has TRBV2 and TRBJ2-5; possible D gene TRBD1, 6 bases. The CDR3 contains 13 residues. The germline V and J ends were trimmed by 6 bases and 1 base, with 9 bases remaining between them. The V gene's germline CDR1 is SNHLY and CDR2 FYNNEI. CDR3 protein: CASRQGSQETQYF. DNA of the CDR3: TGTGCCAGCAGACAGGGTTCCCAAGAGACCCAGTACTTC.

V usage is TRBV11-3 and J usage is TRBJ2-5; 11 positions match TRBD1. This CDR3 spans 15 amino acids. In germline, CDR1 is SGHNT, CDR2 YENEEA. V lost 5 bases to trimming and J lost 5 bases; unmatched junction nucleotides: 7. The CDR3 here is CASSISGTGGETQYF. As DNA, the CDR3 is TGTGCCAGCAGCATCAGTGGGACAGGGGGGGAGACCCAGTACTTC.

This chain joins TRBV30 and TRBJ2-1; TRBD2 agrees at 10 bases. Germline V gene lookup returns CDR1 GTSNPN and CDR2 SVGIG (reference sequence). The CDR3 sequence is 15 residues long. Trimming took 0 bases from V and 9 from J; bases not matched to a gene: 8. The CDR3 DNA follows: TGTGCCTGGAGTGTACAAGCGGGAGGGCTGGTTGAGCAGTTCTTC. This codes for CAWSVQAGGLVEQFF.

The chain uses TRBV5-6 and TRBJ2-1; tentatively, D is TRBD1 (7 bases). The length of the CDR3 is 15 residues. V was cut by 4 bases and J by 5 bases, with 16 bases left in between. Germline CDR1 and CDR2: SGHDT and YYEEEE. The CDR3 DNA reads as TGTGCCAGCAGCCGGAGGGGGCGGGGCCACAATGAGCAGTTCTTC. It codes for CASSRRGRGHNEQFF.

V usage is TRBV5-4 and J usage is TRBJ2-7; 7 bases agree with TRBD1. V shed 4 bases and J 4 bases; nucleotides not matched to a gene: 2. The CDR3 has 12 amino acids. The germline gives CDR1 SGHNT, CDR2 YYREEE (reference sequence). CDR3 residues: CASSRQGYEQYF. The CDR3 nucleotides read TGTGCCAGCAGCCGACAGGGTTACGAGCAGTACTTC.

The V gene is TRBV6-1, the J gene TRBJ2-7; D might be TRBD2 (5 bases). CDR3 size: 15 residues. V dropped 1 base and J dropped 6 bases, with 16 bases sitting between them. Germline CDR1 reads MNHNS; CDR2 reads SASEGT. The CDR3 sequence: CASSEGGGIVSEQYF. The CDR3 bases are TGTGCCAGCAGTGAAGGAGGAGGAATCGTTTCCGAGCAGTACTTC.

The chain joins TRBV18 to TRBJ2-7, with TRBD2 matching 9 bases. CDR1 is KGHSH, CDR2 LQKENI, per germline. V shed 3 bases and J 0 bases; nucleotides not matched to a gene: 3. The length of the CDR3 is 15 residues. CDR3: CASSPSGGSSYEQYF. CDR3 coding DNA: TGTGCCAGCTCACCCAGCGGGGGGAGCTCCTACGAGCAGTACTTC.

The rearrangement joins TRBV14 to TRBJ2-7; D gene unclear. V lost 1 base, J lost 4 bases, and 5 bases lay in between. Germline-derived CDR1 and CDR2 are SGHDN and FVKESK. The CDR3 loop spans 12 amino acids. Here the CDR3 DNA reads TGTGCCAGCAGCCAAGCAGGTTACGAGCAGTACTTC. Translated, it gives CASSQAGYEQYF.